One and the same sample provided the 29 T cell receptor beta chains below, sequenced in a study of blood T cell repertoires in COVID-19. Repertoires were generated with immunoSEQ multiplex PCR, while TCRdb's copy carries only in-frame clones and drops some. In the table there are about 270,000 clones, around 90% of which are singletons. The sample comprised PBMCs or T cells enriched from blood (not recorded which). These receptors originate from a woman aged 60-75 years in a cohort exposed to, infected with or recovered from COVID-19 (not recorded which).

The chain has TRBV7-9 and TRBJ2-5; 10 positions agree with TRBD2. The V gene's germline CDR1 is SEHNR and CDR2 FQNEAQ (reference sequence). This CDR3 is built from 18 residues. Trimming took 4 bases from V and 1 from J; bases not matched to a gene: 12. CDR3 sequence (DNA): TGTGCCAGCAGCTCACCATCTTTAGCGGGAGGCTCCCAAGAGACCCAGTACTTC. Translation: CASSSPSLAGGSQETQYF.

The chain has TRBV5-4 and TRBJ2-3; tentative D call: TRBD1 (8 bases). Trimming removed 4 bases from V and 5 bases from J, with 26 bases in between. Germline V gene lookup returns CDR1 SGHNT and CDR2 YYREEE (reference sequence). CDR3 length: 18 residues. The CDR3 DNA is TGTGCCAGCAGCCCCGGGACAGGATGGCGGGAGAGGGGAGATACGCAGTATTTT. Translated: CASSPGTGWRERGDTQYF.

The chain recombines TRBV28 with TRBJ2-7; D may be TRBD2 (6 bases). CDR1 and CDR2 from the germline V gene are MDHEN and SYDVKM. The V gene lost 2 bases and the J gene lost 5 bases, with 10 bases spanning the gap. The CDR3 consists of 13 residues. The CDR3 here is CASSLSAGNEQYF. In DNA form, the CDR3 reads TGTGCCAGCAGTTTAAGTGCGGGGAACGAGCAGTACTTC. Full variable domain (outside the CDR3, taken from reference TRBV28 and TRBJ2-7): DVKVTQSSRYLVKRTGEKVFLECVQDMDHENMFWYRQDPGLGLRLIYFSYDVKMKEKGDIPEGYSVSREKKERFSLILESASTNQTSMYLCASSLSAGNEQYFGPGTRLTVT.

The chain joins TRBV4-1 to TRBJ1-6; a weak D match, TRBD1 (6 bases). Germline assignment: CDR1 MGHRA and CDR2 YSYEKL. Trimming stripped 0 bases from V and 10 bases from J, with 7 bases between. The CDR3 has 13 amino acids. CDR3 residues: CASSQDRGSPLHF. The CDR3 DNA sequence: TGCGCCAGCAGCCAAGACAGGGGATCACCCCTCCACTTT.

The J gene is TRBJ2-7, the V gene TRBV6-5; D remains ambiguous. This CDR3 has 15 residues. Per germline, CDR1 MNHEY and CDR2 SVGAGI. Trimming removed 2 bases from V and 5 bases from J, with 16 bases in between. The CDR3 reads CASSYPGRDGHEQYF. DNA of the CDR3: TGTGCCAGCAGTTACCCTGGGCGAGATGGCCACGAGCAGTACTTC.

The chain uses TRBV5-1 and TRBJ2-6; the D is unclear. Trimming removed 5 bases from V and 0 bases from J, with 9 bases in between. The CDR3 is 15 residues long. In germline, CDR1 is SGHRS, CDR2 YFSETQ. The CDR3 DNA reads as TGCGCCAGCAGTCAATCGAGCTCTGGGGCCAACGTCCTGACTTTC. Translating it yields CASSQSSSGANVLTF.

The rearrangement uses TRBV7-9 and TRBJ2-5; D uncertain. The CDR3 covers 14 residues. Germline assignment: CDR1 SEHNR and CDR2 FQNEAQ (reference sequence). V gave up 1 base and J gave up 2 bases, with 8 bases separating them. The CDR3 sequence is CASSLGAGQETQYF. As DNA, the CDR3 is TGTGCCAGCAGCTTAGGGGCAGGACAAGAGACCCAGTACTTC. The full variable domain, its missing parts supplied by reference TRBV7-9 and TRBJ2-5, is DTGVSQNPRHKITKRGQNVTFRCDPISEHNRLYWYRQTLGQGPEFLTYFQNEAQLEKSRLLSDRFSAERPKGSFSTLEIQRTEQGDSAMYLCASSLGAGQETQYFGPGTRLLVL.

The chain couples TRBV28 to TRBJ2-3, with 7 bases identical to TRBD2. V gave up 4 bases and J gave up 0 bases; unmatched junction bases: 7. Per germline, CDR1 MDHEN and CDR2 SYDVKM. The CDR3 is 16 amino acids. The CDR3 nucleotides read TGTGCCAGCAGTTCTCGAGGTAGCGGGAGCACAGATACGCAGTATTTT. This codes for CASSSRGSGSTDTQYF. The full variable domain, completed using reference TRBV28 and TRBJ2-3, is DVKVTQSSRYLVKRTGEKVFLECVQDMDHENMFWYRQDPGLGLRLIYFSYDVKMKEKGDIPEGYSVSREKKERFSLILESASTNQTSMYLCASSSRGSGSTDTQYFGPGTRLTVL.

This clone has more than one count but fewer than ten. The V gene is TRBV28, the J gene TRBJ2-2; weak D call: TRBD2 (6 bases). V was pared by 6 bases and J by 6 bases, with 11 bases between. Germline V gene lookup returns CDR1 MDHEN and CDR2 SYDVKM. The CDR3 length is 13 residues. CDR3: CASRRGDSGELFF. The CDR3 coding sequence is TGTGCCAGCAGGCGGGGAGACTCCGGGGAGCTGTTTTTT. Together with reference TRBV28 and TRBJ2-2, the CDR3 gives the full variable domain: DVKVTQSSRYLVKRTGEKVFLECVQDMDHENMFWYRQDPGLGLRLIYFSYDVKMKEKGDIPEGYSVSREKKERFSLILESASTNQTSMYLCASRRGDSGELFFGEGSRLTVL.

The chain couples TRBV11-3 to TRBJ2-1, with 12 positions matching TRBD2. CDR3 length: 18 amino acids. With 4 bases clipped from V and 2 bases from J, the junction kept 9 bases outside the gene matches. The germline V gene encodes CDR1 SGHNT and CDR2 YENEEA. The chain's CDR3 is CASSSTSGRSTTYNEQFF. In DNA, the CDR3 is TGTGCCAGCAGCTCGACTAGCGGGAGATCGACGACCTACAATGAGCAGTTCTTC.

The chain has TRBV28 and TRBJ1-6, with TRBD1 identical over 7 bases. CDR3 length: 14 amino acids. The V and J ends lost 4 bases and 5 bases, in that order; junction bases with no gene match: 2. CDR1 MDHEN and CDR2 SYDVKM come from the germline V gene. The CDR3 sequence: CASSWTGDNSPLHF. For the CDR3, the DNA is TGTGCCAGCAGTTGGACAGGCGATAATTCACCCCTCCACTTT. The variable domain in full, completed from reference TRBV28 and TRBJ1-6, reads DVKVTQSSRYLVKRTGEKVFLECVQDMDHENMFWYRQDPGLGLRLIYFSYDVKMKEKGDIPEGYSVSREKKERFSLILESASTNQTSMYLCASSWTGDNSPLHFGNGTRLTVT.

In DNA form, the CDR3 reads TGCGCCAGCAGCCAAATTGCGGGAGCAGCAGATACGCAGTATTTT. It specifies CASSQIAGAADTQYF. The chain recombines TRBV4-1 with TRBJ2-3; 7 nucleotides match TRBD2. Trimming at V came to 2 bases and at J to 4 bases, leaving 6 bases not matched to a gene. The CDR3 runs to 15 residues. Germline CDR1 is MGHRA and CDR2 is YSYEKL.

Worth noting for this clone: Other DNA sequences of this sample code for an identical CDR3. The chain combines TRBV28 with TRBJ1-2; 7 bases map to TRBD1. Germline-derived CDR1 and CDR2 are MDHEN and SYDVKM. The CDR3 loop spans 13 amino acids. The junction had 6 bases not matched to a gene; V was cut back by 3 bases and J by 8 bases. The CDR3 sequence: CASSFDRVGGYTF. The CDR3 bases are TGTGCCAGCAGTTTCGACAGGGTGGGGGGCTACACCTTC.

The chain uses TRBV30 and TRBJ1-1; D is perhaps TRBD1 (5 bases). The germline V gene encodes CDR1 GTSNPN and CDR2 SVGIG (reference sequence). V was pared by 3 bases and J by 6 bases, with 11 bases between. The CDR3 has 12 residues. The CDR3 spells CAWSAQGAEAFF. CDR3 nucleotide sequence: TGTGCCTGGAGCGCTCAGGGCGCTGAAGCTTTCTTT.

V gene TRBV18 combines with J gene TRBJ1-1, with TRBD1 identical over 8 bases. CDR3 size: 14 residues. Germline assignment: CDR1 KGHSH and CDR2 LQKENI. The V and J ends lost 9 bases and 2 bases, in that order; junction bases with no gene match: 8. The CDR3 sequence: CASRGGQGNTEAFF. CDR3 DNA sequence: TGTGCCAGTCGCGGTGGACAGGGTAACACTGAAGCTTTCTTT.

A single count supports this clone. The V and J genes are TRBV5-6 and TRBJ2-3; 15 bases map to TRBD2. The trim removed 7 bases at V and 5 bases at J, leaving 2 bases unmatched. The CDR3 contains 14 residues. Germline CDR1 SGHDT, CDR2 YYEEEE. The CDR3, as DNA: TGTGCCAGCGGACTAGCGGGAGGGGGAGATACGCAGTATTTT. Translation: CASGLAGGGDTQYF.

The rearrangement links TRBV9 to TRBJ2-7, with TRBD2 matching over 7 bases. CDR1 and CDR2 (germline): SGDLS, YYNGEE. Germline trimming cut 4 bases from V and 2 bases from J; bases unmatched to any gene: 12. The length of the CDR3 is 16 residues. In nucleotides, the CDR3 is TGTGCCAGCAGCCCTATATCGGCTAGCGGAACCTACGAGCAGTACTTC. This gives the protein CASSPISASGTYEQYF. Supplemented by reference TRBV9 and TRBJ2-7, the full variable domain reads DSGVTQTPKHLITATGQRVTLRCSPRSGDLSVYWYQQSLDQGLQFLIQYYNGEERAKGNILERFSAQQFPDLHSELNLSSLELGDSALYFCASSPISASGTYEQYFGPGTRLTVT.

The CDR3 spells CASTPDRVDYGYTF. The CDR3 bases are TGTGCCAGCACCCCGGACAGGGTCGACTATGGCTACACCTTC. The rearrangement links TRBV28 to TRBJ1-2, with TRBD1 matching over 8 bases. Per germline, CDR1 MDHEN and CDR2 SYDVKM. CDR3 length: 14 residues. Losses at the gene ends were 7 bases for V and 3 bases for J; bases not matched to a gene: 7.

The J gene is TRBJ1-2, the V gene TRBV7-2; the D gene is possibly TRBD1 (5 bases). This CDR3 is built from 15 residues. The ends were cut back, 0 bases at V and 7 bases at J, with 15 bases in the middle. The germline V gene has CDR1 SGHTA and CDR2 FQGNSA. CDR3 DNA: TGTGCCAGCAGCTTAGCCCAGGGAGGACGTGGTGGCTACACCTTC. This encodes CASSLAQGGRGGYTF. The full variable domain, completed using reference TRBV7-2 and TRBJ1-2, is GAGVSQSPSNKVTEKGKDVELRCDPISGHTALYWYRQSLGQGLEFLIYFQGNSAPDKSGLPSDRFSAERTGGSVSTLTIQRTQQEDSAVYLCASSLAQGGRGGYTFGSGTRLTVV.

CDR3 in DNA: TGTGCCAGCAGTGGTCAGGGGTTGGGCACAGATACGCAGTATTTT. Translating it yields CASSGQGLGTDTQYF. This chain links TRBV2 with TRBJ2-3, with D tentatively TRBD1 (6 bases). From germline, CDR1 is SNHLY and CDR2 FYNNEI. The CDR3 runs 15 residues. Trimming stripped 4 bases from V and 1 base from J, with 12 bases between. Drawing the rest from reference TRBV2 and TRBJ2-3, the complete variable domain is EPEVTQTPSHQVTQMGQEVILRCVPISNHLYFYWYRQILGQKVEFLVSFYNNEISEKSEIFDDQFSVERPDGSNFTLKIRSTKLEDSAMYFCASSGQGLGTDTQYFGPGTRLTVL.

The chain is built from TRBV28 and TRBJ1-2; weak D call: TRBD1 (6 bases). Germline V gene data show CDR1 as MDHEN and CDR2 as SYDVKM. Between the trimmed V and J ends, which lost 6 bases and 0 bases, there was a span of 11 bases. The CDR3 contains 14 residues. The CDR3 loop reads CASSRRTANYGYTF. CDR3 nucleotide sequence: TGTGCCAGCAGCCGTCGGACAGCTAACTATGGCTACACCTTC.

V usage is TRBV6-2 or TRBV6-3 and J usage is TRBJ2-1; 10 positions match TRBD2. With 4 bases clipped from V and 4 bases from J, the junction kept 7 bases outside the gene matches. There are 16 residues in the CDR3. CDR1 and CDR2 from the germline V gene are MNHEY and SVGEGT. The CDR3 loop is CASSSVAGGAYNEQFF. The CDR3 DNA sequence: TGTGCCAGCAGTTCCGTAGCGGGAGGAGCGTACAATGAGCAGTTCTTC.

This clone was found once. CDR3 bases: TGTGCCAGCACTGACGACAGGAGCACCTTC. Amino acids: CASTDDRSTF. The chain uses TRBV2 and TRBJ1-2; TRBD1 might be the D (6 bases). Germline V gives CDR1 SNHLY, CDR2 FYNNEI. V gave up 7 bases and J gave up 13 bases, with 13 bases separating them. The CDR3 extends over 10 amino acids.

This chain joins TRBV19 and TRBJ2-7, with 11 positions matching TRBD1. Germline values: CDR1 LNHDA, CDR2 SQIVND (reference sequence). V shed 4 bases and J 2 bases; nucleotides not matched to a gene: 4. The CDR3 extends over 15 amino acids. The CDR3 loop is CASSRVGQGAYEQYF. The CDR3 DNA reads as TGTGCCAGTAGTAGAGTGGGACAGGGGGCCTACGAGCAGTACTTC.

There are a few counts of this clone. The chain couples TRBV28 to TRBJ2-2; TRBD1 agrees at 9 bases. The CDR3 is 14 amino acids. V lost 5 bases and J lost 6; bases outside the gene matches: 4. CDR1 and CDR2 from the germline V gene are MDHEN and SYDVKM. The CDR3 loop reads CASSRDRVAGELFF. The DNA of the CDR3 is TGTGCCAGCAGTAGGGACAGGGTCGCCGGGGAGCTGTTTTTT.

As to this clone: The same CDR3 can be traced to other DNA sequences in this sample. This chain connects TRBV19 to TRBJ2-7; 7 bases are shared with TRBD1. From germline, CDR1 is LNHDA and CDR2 SQIVND (reference sequence). This CDR3 contains 14 residues. Trimming cost V 4 bases and J 3 bases; bases outside gene matches: 6. The CDR3 reads CASSRQGEGYEQYF. CDR3 in DNA: TGTGCCAGTAGTAGACAGGGAGAGGGCTACGAGCAGTACTTC.

The V call is TRBV6-5, the J call TRBJ1-5; D might be TRBD1 (6 bases). Germline values: CDR1 MNHEY, CDR2 SVGAGI. The CDR3 runs to 15 residues. Deletions cut 4 bases from V and 0 bases from J, with 10 bases between. In DNA, the CDR3 is TGTGCCAGCAGTTTGGACAGAGCTAGCAATCAGCCCCAGCATTTT. Protein sequence: CASSLDRASNQPQHF.

The chain recombines TRBV30 with TRBJ1-2; 8 bases align to TRBD1. The CDR3 has 13 amino acids. With V trimmed by 1 base and J by 8 bases, 6 bases remained unmatched. The V gene's germline CDR1 is GTSNPN and CDR2 SVGIG (reference sequence). The CDR3 spells CAWSADRGRGYTF. In nucleotides, the CDR3 is TGTGCCTGGAGTGCCGACAGGGGACGAGGCTACACCTTC.

J is TRBJ2-3 and V is TRBV27; 9 bases agree with TRBD2. Germline V gives CDR1 MNHEY, CDR2 SMNVEV (reference sequence). The CDR3 runs 15 residues. Germline trimming cut 5 bases from V and 2 bases from J; bases unmatched to any gene: 5. In DNA form, the CDR3 reads TGTGCCAGCAGTCCAAGACTAGCGGACACAGATACGCAGTATTTT. Protein product: CASSPRLADTDTQYF.